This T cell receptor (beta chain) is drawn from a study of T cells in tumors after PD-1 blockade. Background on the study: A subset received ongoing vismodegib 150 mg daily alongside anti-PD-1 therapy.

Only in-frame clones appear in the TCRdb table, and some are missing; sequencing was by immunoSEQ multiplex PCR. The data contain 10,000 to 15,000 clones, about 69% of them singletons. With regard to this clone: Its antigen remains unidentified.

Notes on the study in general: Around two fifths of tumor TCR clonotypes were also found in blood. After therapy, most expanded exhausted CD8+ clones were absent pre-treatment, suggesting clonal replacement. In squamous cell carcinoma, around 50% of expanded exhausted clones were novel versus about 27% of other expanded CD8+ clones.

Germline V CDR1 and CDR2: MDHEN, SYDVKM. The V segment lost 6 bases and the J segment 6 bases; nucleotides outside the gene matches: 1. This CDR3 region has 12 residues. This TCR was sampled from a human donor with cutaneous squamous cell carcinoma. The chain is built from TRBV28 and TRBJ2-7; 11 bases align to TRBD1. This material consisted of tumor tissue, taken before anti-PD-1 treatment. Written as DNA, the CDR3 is TGTGCCAGCAGGGACAGGGGGCGCGAGCAGTACTTC. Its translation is CASRDRGREQYF.